Described below is a single TCR beta chain sequence and its context. This clone appeared once. It lacks a known antigen. No qualities accompany the bases; no much larger clone lies one base away. All of the isolated RNA was reverse transcribed with the High Capacity cDNA Reverse Transcription Kit, so expressed TCRB transcripts were sequenced. Naive, central memory and regulatory T cell samples underwent deep immunoSEQ sequencing, averaging around 4 million total reads per sample. Sorted cells were lysed in RLT buffer and RNA was extracted with DNase-treated RNeasy Micro or Mini kits, depending on cell number. Each cell subset was processed on its own to prevent cross-contamination, while patient and healthy donor samples were processed together. Using the immunoSEQ multiplex PCR, TCRB sequences were amplified from cDNA into 87-bp fragments spanning the CDR3 region. Sequencing of the amplicons was performed on the Illumina HiSeq platform. In the authors' own workflow: PCR bias was corrected computationally using synthetic template baselines, and reads within Hamming distance 2 were collapsed, with unmergeable singletons discarded. Reads were aligned against IMGT so that V, D and J genes, CDR3 length and insertions or deletions at six rearrangement sites could be assigned. Within each subset, clonotype counts were normalized to the number of sorted cells before true diversity and Gini coefficients were calculated with the tcR R package. The overlap coefficient, calculated on TCRB nucleotide sequences, was used to quantify repertoire sharing. Out-of-frame TCRB sequences from naive cells were analyzed to stand in for the pre-selection repertoire. TCRdb took over this immuneACCESS table, retaining in-frame rearrangements with V and J assigned. Such tables are incomplete; in checked studies, under half of the missing clones stem from an unresolved V gene, and the remainder is unexplained. That table supplies the V and J calls and clone size; D and trimming were determined from the DNA. Present in this sample are a few hundred thousand clones, 11% of which were seen just once. The ten largest clones represent 0.017% of the sample.

Each donor gave one peripheral blood draw, averaging roughly 0.11 L, which was collected into heparinised tubes. Naive, central memory, regulatory and stem cell-like memory CD4+ T cells were sorted on a BD FACSAria II using a panel including CD45RO, CCR7, CD25, CD127, CD95 and CD27. Every sorted population had a purity above 95%. PBMCs were isolated immediately by Lymphoprep density gradient centrifugation and stained directly without culture. So that batch effects would be minimized, each experiment stained and sorted samples in pairs, pairing one healthy donor with one patient. This record comes from a study of beta chain features in type 1 diabetes (dated 2018 in TCRdb). About the full investigation: Mean age, gender distribution, total cell number and subset yield did not differ between patients and healthy donors. A total of 85 million to 140 million sorted cells were examined across all samples, and a strong correlation was observed between cell number per subset and RNA yield. In the study, TCRB repertoires of sorted circulating CD4+ T cell subsets from recently diagnosed type 1 diabetes patients were compared with those of matched healthy donors. Regulatory and stem cell-like memory subsets were isolated from only 8 patients and about 8 healthy donors, whereas naive and central memory subsets came from all 28 donors.

Paper-wide results and their limitations: Shorter templates might have been favored by PCR, but patient and control samples were amplified and corrected together, so both groups would have been affected equally by any skew. HLA sub-analyses involved small numbers of individuals, so any influence of HLA type on TCRB rearrangement remained unresolved. The naive, central memory and regulatory TCRB repertoires appeared to resemble one another more closely among patients than among healthy donors. A moderate but significant shortening of TCRB CDR3 length was observed in type 1 diabetes patients in all four CD4+ subsets. Patients with type 1 diabetes made fewer insertions and deleted more nucleotides at VDJ recombination sites, implying thymic rearrangement abnormalities. Because cDNA was sequenced instead of genomic DNA, highly expressing activated cells could be over-represented, though the groups showed no difference in activation or CD3 levels.

In the germline V gene, CDR1 corresponds to SGHRS and CDR2 to YFSETQ. Cut back by 1 base and 1 base, the V and J ends lie 11 bases apart. Measured from the cysteine to the phenylalanine, the CDR3 is 15 residues long. Left in the record is the CDR3 DNA by itself, 45 bases read in frame from the first base. The sequence joins TRBV5-1 to TRBJ2-5; a weak D assignment points to TRBD1 (5 bases agree). Material: naive CD4+ T cells from blood. Reading the label with the study, this specimen's cell subset or site is: true naive CD4+ T cells. This sequence was found in a man aged 25 to 40 with type 1 diabetes. The DNA sequence is as follows: TGCGCCAGCAGCTTGAAGTTAACAGGCCAAGAGACCCAGTACTTC. This yields the protein CASSLKLTGQETQYF.